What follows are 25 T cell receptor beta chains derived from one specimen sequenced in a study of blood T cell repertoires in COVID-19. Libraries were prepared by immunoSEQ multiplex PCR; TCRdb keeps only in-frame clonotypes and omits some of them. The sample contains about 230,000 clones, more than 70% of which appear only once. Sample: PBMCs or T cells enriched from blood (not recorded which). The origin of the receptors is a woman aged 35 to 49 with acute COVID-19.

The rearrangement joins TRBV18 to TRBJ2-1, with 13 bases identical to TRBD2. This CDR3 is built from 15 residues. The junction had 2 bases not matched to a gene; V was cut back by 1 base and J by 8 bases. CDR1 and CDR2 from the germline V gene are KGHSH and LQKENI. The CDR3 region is CASSPRTSGSYEQFF. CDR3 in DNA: TGTGCCAGCTCACCACGGACTAGCGGGAGCTATGAGCAGTTCTTC.

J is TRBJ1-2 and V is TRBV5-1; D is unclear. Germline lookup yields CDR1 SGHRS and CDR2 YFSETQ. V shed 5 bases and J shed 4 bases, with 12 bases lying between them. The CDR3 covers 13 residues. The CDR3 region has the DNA TGCGCCAGCAGAGACACCGGAAGCTATGGCTACACCTTC. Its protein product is CASRDTGSYGYTF.

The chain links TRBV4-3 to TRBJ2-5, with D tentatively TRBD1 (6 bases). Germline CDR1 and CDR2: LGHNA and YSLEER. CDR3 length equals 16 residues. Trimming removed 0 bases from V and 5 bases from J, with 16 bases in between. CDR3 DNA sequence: TGCGCCAGCAGCCAAGATTTCGAGGGGGTAGCGGAGACCCAGTACTTC. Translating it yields CASSQDFEGVAETQYF.

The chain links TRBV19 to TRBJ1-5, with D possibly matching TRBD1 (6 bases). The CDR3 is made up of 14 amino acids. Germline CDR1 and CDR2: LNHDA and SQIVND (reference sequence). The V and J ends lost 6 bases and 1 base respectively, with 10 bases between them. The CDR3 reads CASSRTVSNQPQHF. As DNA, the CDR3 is TGTGCCAGTAGCAGGACAGTGAGCAATCAGCCCCAGCATTTT.

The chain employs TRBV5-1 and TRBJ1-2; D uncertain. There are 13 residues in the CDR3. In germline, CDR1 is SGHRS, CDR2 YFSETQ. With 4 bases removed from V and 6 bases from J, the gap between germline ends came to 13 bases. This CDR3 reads CASSVVTEDGYTF. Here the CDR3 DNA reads TGCGCCAGCAGCGTAGTCACGGAGGATGGCTACACCTTC. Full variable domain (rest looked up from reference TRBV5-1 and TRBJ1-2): KAGVTQTPRYLIKTRGQQVTLSCSPISGHRSVSWYQQTPGQGLQFLFEYFSETQRNKGNFPGRFSGRQFSNSRSEMNVSTLELGDSALYLCASSVVTEDGYTFGSGTRLTVV.

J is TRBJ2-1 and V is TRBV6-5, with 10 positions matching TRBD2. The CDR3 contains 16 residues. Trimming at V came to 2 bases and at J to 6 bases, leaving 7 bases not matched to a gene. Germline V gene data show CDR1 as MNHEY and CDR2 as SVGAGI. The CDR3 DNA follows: TGTGCCAGCAGTTACAGCGGGGGGGCCATCATCAATGAGCAGTTCTTC. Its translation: CASSYSGGAIINEQFF.

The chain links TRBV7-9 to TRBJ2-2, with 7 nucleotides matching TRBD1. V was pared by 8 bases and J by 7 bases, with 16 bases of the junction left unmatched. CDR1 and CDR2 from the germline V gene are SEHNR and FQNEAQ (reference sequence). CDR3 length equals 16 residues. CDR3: CASPYSGQHLNGELFF. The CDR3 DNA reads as TGTGCCAGCCCATACTCGGGACAGCACCTTAACGGGGAGCTGTTTTTT.

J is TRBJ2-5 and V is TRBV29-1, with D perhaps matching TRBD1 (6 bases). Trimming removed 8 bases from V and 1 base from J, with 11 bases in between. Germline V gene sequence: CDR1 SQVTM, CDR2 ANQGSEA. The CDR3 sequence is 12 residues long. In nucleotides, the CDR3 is TGCAGCCACCAGGGGACCCAAGAGACCCAGTACTTC. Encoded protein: CSHQGTQETQYF.

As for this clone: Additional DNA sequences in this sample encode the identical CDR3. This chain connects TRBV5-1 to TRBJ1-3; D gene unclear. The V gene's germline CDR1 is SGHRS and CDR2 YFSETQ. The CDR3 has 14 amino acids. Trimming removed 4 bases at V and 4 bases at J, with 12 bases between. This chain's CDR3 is CASSLTGDGNTIYF. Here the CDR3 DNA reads TGCGCCAGCAGCCTAACGGGTGACGGAAACACCATATATTTT.

The CDR3 DNA sequence: TGTGCCAGCAGCCCAGGGGGCCCGAACACTGAAGCTTTCTTT. As protein: CASSPGGPNTEAFF. The J gene is TRBJ1-1, the V gene TRBV11-3; 8 bases line up with TRBD1. The junction had 3 bases not matched to a gene; V was cut back by 5 bases and J by 1 base. In germline, CDR1 is SGHNT, CDR2 YENEEA. The CDR3 is made up of 14 amino acids. Complete variable domain (other parts from reference TRBV11-3 and TRBJ1-1): EAGVVQSPRYKIIEKKQPVAFWCNPISGHNTLYWYLQNLGQGPELLIRYENEEAVDDSQLPKDRFSAERLKGVDSTLKIQPAELGDSAVYLCASSPGGPNTEAFFGQGTRLTVV.

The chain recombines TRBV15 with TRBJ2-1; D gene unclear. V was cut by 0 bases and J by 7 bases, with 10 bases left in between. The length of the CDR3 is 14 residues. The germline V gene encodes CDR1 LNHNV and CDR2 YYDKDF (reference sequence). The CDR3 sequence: CATSRDRVQNEQFF. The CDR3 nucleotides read TGTGCCACCAGCAGAGATAGAGTACAGAATGAGCAGTTCTTC.

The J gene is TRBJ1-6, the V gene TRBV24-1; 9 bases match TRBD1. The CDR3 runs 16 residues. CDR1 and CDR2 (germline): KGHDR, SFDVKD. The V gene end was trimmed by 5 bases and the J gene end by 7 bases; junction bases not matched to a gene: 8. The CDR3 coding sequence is TGTGCCACCAGTGGTAAAGGGACAGGGCCGAATTCACCCCTCCACTTT. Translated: CATSGKGTGPNSPLHF.

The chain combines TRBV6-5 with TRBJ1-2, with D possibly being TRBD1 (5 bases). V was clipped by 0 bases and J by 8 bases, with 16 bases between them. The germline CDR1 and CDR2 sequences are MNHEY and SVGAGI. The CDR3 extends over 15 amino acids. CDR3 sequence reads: CASSYSQGSGRGYTF. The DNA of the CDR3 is TGTGCCAGCAGTTACTCCCAGGGATCCGGACGAGGCTACACCTTC.

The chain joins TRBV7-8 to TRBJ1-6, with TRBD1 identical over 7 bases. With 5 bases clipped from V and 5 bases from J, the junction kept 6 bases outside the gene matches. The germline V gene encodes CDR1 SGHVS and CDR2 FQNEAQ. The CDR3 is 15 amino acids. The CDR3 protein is CASSAIRGDNSPLHF. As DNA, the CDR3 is TGTGCCAGCAGCGCAATCAGGGGGGATAATTCACCCCTCCACTTT.

The CDR3: CASSLGRPGFADTQYF. The CDR3 DNA is TGCGCCAGCAGCTTGGGACGGCCAGGGTTTGCAGATACGCAGTATTTT. This chain uses TRBV5-1 with TRBJ2-3; maybe TRBD1 (5 bases). Looked up from germline, CDR1 is SGHRS and CDR2 is YFSETQ. V gave up 0 bases and J gave up 4 bases, with 15 bases separating them. This CDR3 has 16 residues. Full variable domain (rest looked up from reference TRBV5-1 and TRBJ2-3): KAGVTQTPRYLIKTRGQQVTLSCSPISGHRSVSWYQQTPGQGLQFLFEYFSETQRNKGNFPGRFSGRQFSNSRSEMNVSTLELGDSALYLCASSLGRPGFADTQYFGPGTRLTVL.

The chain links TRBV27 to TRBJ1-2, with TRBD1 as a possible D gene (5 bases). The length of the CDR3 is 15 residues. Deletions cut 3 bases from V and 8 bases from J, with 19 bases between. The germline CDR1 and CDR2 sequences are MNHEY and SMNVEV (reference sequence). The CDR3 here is CASSFNTQGRGGYTF. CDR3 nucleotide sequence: TGTGCCAGCAGTTTTAATACCCAGGGTAGAGGCGGCTACACCTTC.

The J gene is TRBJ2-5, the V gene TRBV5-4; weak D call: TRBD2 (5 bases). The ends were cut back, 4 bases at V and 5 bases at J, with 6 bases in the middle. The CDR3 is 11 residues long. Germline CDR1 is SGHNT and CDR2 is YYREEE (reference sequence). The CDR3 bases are TGTGCCAGCAGCCGCGGGGAGACCCAGTACTTC. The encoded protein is CASSRGETQYF.

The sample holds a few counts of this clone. DNA for the CDR3: TGCGCCAGCAGCCAAGAAATAGCCTTCTACAATGAGCAGTTCTTC. Amino acids: CASSQEIAFYNEQFF. The V and J genes are TRBV4-3 and TRBJ2-1; D is ambiguous. Germline assignment: CDR1 LGHNA and CDR2 YSLEER. CDR3 length: 15 amino acids. V dropped 0 bases and J dropped 3 bases, with 9 bases sitting between them.

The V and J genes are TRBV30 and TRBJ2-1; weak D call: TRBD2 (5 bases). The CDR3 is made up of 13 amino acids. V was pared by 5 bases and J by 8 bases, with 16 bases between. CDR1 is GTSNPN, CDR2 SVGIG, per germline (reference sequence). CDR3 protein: CAWDHFGVDEQFF. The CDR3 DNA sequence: TGTGCCTGGGACCACTTCGGGGTTGATGAGCAGTTCTTC.

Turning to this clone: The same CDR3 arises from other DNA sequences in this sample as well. The CDR3 DNA follows: TGTGCCAGCAGCGCAGGCGGGTTGAACACTGAAGCTTTCTTT. This sequence encodes CASSAGGLNTEAFF. This chain connects TRBV9 to TRBJ1-1; unclear D gene. The V end was cut by 3 bases, the J end by 0 bases, with 9 bases between. Per the germline V gene, CDR1 is SGDLS and CDR2 is YYNGEE. The CDR3 covers 14 residues.

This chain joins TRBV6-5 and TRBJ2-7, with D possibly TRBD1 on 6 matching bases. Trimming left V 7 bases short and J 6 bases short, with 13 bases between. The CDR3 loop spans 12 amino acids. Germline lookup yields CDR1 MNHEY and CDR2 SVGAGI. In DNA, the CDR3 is TGTGCCAGCACCGCTAGGGGGTCCGAGCAGTACGTC. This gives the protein CASTARGSEQYV.

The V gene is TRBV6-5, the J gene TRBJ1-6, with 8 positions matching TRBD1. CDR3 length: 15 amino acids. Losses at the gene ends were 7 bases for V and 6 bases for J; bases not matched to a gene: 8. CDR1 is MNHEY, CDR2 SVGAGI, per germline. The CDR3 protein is CASKKGQVFNSPLHF. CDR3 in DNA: TGTGCCAGCAAAAAGGGACAGGTTTTTAATTCACCCCTCCACTTT.

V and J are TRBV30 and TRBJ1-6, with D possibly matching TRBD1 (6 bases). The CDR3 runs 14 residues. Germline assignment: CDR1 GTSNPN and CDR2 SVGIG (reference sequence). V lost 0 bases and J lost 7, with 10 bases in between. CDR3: CAWSVTGYNSPLHF. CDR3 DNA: TGTGCCTGGAGTGTAACAGGGTACAATTCACCCCTCCACTTT.

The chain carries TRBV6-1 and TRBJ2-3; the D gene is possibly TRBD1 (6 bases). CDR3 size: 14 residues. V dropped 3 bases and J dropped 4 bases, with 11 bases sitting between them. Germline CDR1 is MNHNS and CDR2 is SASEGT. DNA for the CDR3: TGTGCCAGCAGTGACAGGGGACGGGCAGATACGCAGTATTTT. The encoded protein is CASSDRGRADTQYF.

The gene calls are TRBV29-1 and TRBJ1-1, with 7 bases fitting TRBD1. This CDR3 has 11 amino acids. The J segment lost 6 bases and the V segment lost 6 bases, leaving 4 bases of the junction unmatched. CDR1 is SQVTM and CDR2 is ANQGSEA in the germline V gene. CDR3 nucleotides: TGCAGCGTACCAGACAGGGCTGAAGCTTTCTTT. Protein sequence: CSVPDRAEAFF.